The clone carrying this TCR beta chain has at least ten counts. Its target is not known. The TCR beta CDR3 regions underwent amplification using RNA transcripts as the source. HTBI primers were used for first-round RT-PCR of the TCR CDR3. TCRdb reanalysed the multiplex PCR reads using MiXCR and keeps one entry per CDR3 protein. The table has some 270,000 distinct CDR3 sequences, approximately 12% seen once. The CDR3 extends over 15 amino acids. J gave up 4 bases and V 2 bases, and 3 bases lay outside the gene matches. Germline V gene sequence: CDR1 MNHEY, CDR2 SVGEGT. This record belongs to a study of T cells in Graves' hyperthyroidism and ophthalmopathy. Study findings and constraints: In blood, most of the thyroid clonotypes expanded above 0.001 were also present.

8.5 to 10 ml of fresh peripheral blood supplied the PBMCs. This clonotype was sampled from a woman in her twenties or thirties with Graves' hyperthyroidism that later progressed to Graves' ophthalmopathy. This chain joins TRBV6-2 or TRBV6-3 and TRBJ2-1; the match to TRBD2 covers 9 bases. The sequenced sample was blood. CDR3 in amino acids: CASSYATSGYNEQFF. The CDR3 coding sequence is TGTGCCAGCAGTTACGCGACTAGCGGTTACAATGAGCAGTTCTTC.